Listed below are T cell receptor beta chains from one sample, sequenced in a study of blood T cell repertoires in COVID-19. The protocol was immunoSEQ multiplex PCR, while the TCRdb copy is restricted to in-frame clones and leaves out a portion. The table records about 170,000 clones, over 80% of them present only once. Sequencing was carried out using peripheral blood. These receptors all come from a woman older than 75 with COVID-19, enrolled during active disease. CDR3s include the opening cysteine and the closing phenylalanine or tryptophan. D genes are given only for firm matches. Size values are once, few and many counts, or a class for expanded clones, and some rows have none.

v_call	j_call	d_call	clone_size	cdr3_aa	cdr3_nt
TRBV5-4	TRBJ2-7	TRBD2	-	CASSLAARGASYEQYF	TGTGCCAGCAGCTTGGCCGCGCGGGGGGCGTCCTACGAGCAGTACTTC
TRBV28	TRBJ1-1	-	-	CASSLWARMNTEAFF	TGTGCCAGCAGTTTATGGGCCAGAATGAACACTGAAGCTTTCTTT
TRBV9	TRBJ1-2	TRBD1	few	CASSPQGAVSGYTF	TGTGCCAGCAGCCCCCAGGGGGCAGTTTCCGGCTACACCTTC
TRBV11-2	TRBJ2-5	TRBD1	-	CASSSLAGTGGETQYF	TGTGCCAGCAGCTCTTTGGCGGGGACAGGGGGGGAGACCCAGTACTTC
TRBV19	TRBJ1-5	-	-	CASSLERRNQPQHF	TGTGCCAGTAGCCTGGAACGGAGAAATCAGCCCCAGCATTTT
TRBV19	TRBJ2-1	-	few	CASSDSGKVFF	TGTGCCAGTAGTGATTCGGGAAAAGTCTTCTTC
TRBV2	TRBJ2-6	-	few	CASSEGRLSGANVLTF	TGTGCCAGCAGTGAAGGGAGGTTGTCCGGGGCCAACGTCCTGACTTTC
TRBV29-1	TRBJ2-5	TRBD1	-	CSARDRVVETQYF	TGCAGCGCTCGGGACAGGGTGGTGGAGACCCAGTACTTC
TRBV5-5	TRBJ2-2	TRBD2	-	CASSLLAGGPAGELFF	TGTGCCAGCAGCTTACTAGCGGGGGGGCCTGCCGGGGAGCTGTTTTTT
TRBV7-2	TRBJ1-3	-	-	CASSSLEAGNTIYF	TGTGCCAGCAGCTCCCTCGAGGCTGGAAACACCATATATTTT
TRBV7-2	TRBJ1-5	TRBD1	few	CASSLERTGINQPQHF	TGTGCCAGCAGCTTAGAAAGGACAGGGATCAATCAGCCCCAGCATTTT
TRBV5-6	TRBJ2-3	-	-	CASSPLRTETDTQYF	TGTGCCAGCAGCCCGCTGAGGACAGAGACAGATACGCAGTATTTT
TRBV19	TRBJ2-1	-	-	CASSIYGYYNEQFF	TGTGCCAGTAGTATCTACGGGTACTACAATGAGCAGTTCTTC
TRBV3-1/TRBV3-2	TRBJ2-2	-	-	CASSQQPGTGELFF	TGTGCCAGCAGCCAACAACCGGGGACCGGGGAGCTGTTTTTT
TRBV10-3	TRBJ2-7	TRBD2	-	CATIKAGGYEQYF	TGTGCCACCATTAAGGCGGGAGGGTACGAGCAGTACTTC
TRBV24-1	TRBJ2-7	-	-	CATSDNSQGLREQYF	TGTGCCACCAGTGATAATAGCCAGGGCCTCCGCGAGCAGTACTTC
TRBV15	TRBJ1-1	-	-	CATSRDRGGSTEAFF	TGTGCCACCAGCAGAGATCGTGGGGGGTCGACTGAAGCTTTCTTT
TRBV4-1	TRBJ2-1	-	few	CASSPGLYNEQFF	TGCGCCAGCAGCCCCGGACTGTACAATGAGCAGTTCTTC
TRBV3-1/TRBV3-2	TRBJ2-7	TRBD2	-	CASSQDFGTSDYEQYF	TGTGCCAGCAGCCAAGACTTCGGGACTAGCGATTACGAGCAGTACTTC
TRBV28	TRBJ1-2	TRBD1	few	CASRKPGQGADGYTF	TGTGCCAGCAGGAAACCGGGACAGGGGGCAGATGGCTACACCTTC
TRBV19	TRBJ2-3	-	-	CASSFQGGGGSRDTQYF	TGTGCCAGTAGTTTTCAAGGGGGGGGAGGTTCGAGAGATACGCAGTATTTT
TRBV7-8	TRBJ2-5	TRBD1	-	CASSISTGTAETQYF	TGTGCCAGCAGCATATCGACAGGGACGGCGGAGACCCAGTACTTC
TRBV18	TRBJ1-6	TRBD1	-	CASSPTDRGAPLHF	TGTGCCAGCTCACCAACGGACAGGGGTGCACCCCTCCACTTT
TRBV11-2	TRBJ1-1	TRBD1	-	CASSLQGGGTEAFF	TGTGCCAGCAGCCTCCAAGGGGGCGGCACTGAAGCTTTCTTT
TRBV28	TRBJ1-3	-	few	CASKSGGSSGNTIYF	TGTGCCTCCAAGAGCGGGGGGTCCTCTGGAAACACCATATATTTT
TRBV6-5	TRBJ1-5	-	-	CASSYSRSAGQPQHF	TGTGCCAGCAGTTACTCGAGGTCAGCAGGGCAGCCCCAGCATTTT
TRBV12-5	TRBJ2-7	TRBD2	few	CASGLVTRPGLAGTGEQYF	TGTGCTAGTGGTTTGGTAACTCGCCCGGGACTAGCGGGAACGGGCGAGCAGTACTTC
TRBV7-6	TRBJ2-7	TRBD1	-	CASSPGQGGSYEQYF	TGTGCCAGCAGCCCGGGACAGGGTGGTTCCTACGAGCAGTACTTC
TRBV29-1	TRBJ1-2	-	-	CSVEHREVQGYTF	TGCAGCGTTGAACACAGGGAAGTGCAGGGCTACACCTTC
TRBV18	TRBJ2-7	TRBD2	-	CASSPPGTNLREQYF	TGTGCCAGCTCACCACCGGGGACTAACCTTAGGGAGCAGTACTTC
TRBV24-1	TRBJ1-1	-	-	CATSDLRWGVDTEAFF	TGTGCCACCAGTGATTTGCGGTGGGGGGTAGACACTGAAGCTTTCTTT
TRBV4-1	TRBJ2-7	TRBD2	-	CASSSGPSAGVSYEQYF	TGCGCCAGCAGCTCCGGTCCCTCAGCGGGGGTCTCCTACGAGCAGTACTTC
TRBV2	TRBJ1-5	-	-	CASSAGGLANQPQHF	TGTGCCAGCAGTGCGGGCGGGTTGGCCAATCAGCCCCAGCATTTT
TRBV19	TRBJ2-7	-	-	CASSTGSGGSYEQYF	TGTGCCAGCTCCACAGGGAGTGGAGGCTCCTACGAGCAGTACTTC
TRBV28	TRBJ1-1	-	-	CASRTGSGAFF	TGTGCCAGCAGAACAGGGTCGGGAGCTTTCTTT
TRBV2	TRBJ1-1	-	few	CASSDPGMNTEAFF	TGTGCCAGCAGTGATCCAGGCATGAACACTGAAGCTTTCTTT
TRBV6-2/TRBV6-3	TRBJ1-6	TRBD1	-	CASSYDRVNSPLHF	TGTGCCAGCAGTTACGACAGGGTTAATTCACCCCTCCACTTT
TRBV5-1	TRBJ2-2	-	once	CASSMVGGGELFF	TGCGCCAGCAGCATGGTCGGGGGTGGGGAGCTGTTTTTT
TRBV24-1	TRBJ1-2	TRBD1	-	CATSEGGRDGYTF	TGTGCCACCAGTGAAGGGGGCCGGGATGGCTACACCTTC
TRBV7-3	TRBJ2-1	TRBD2	-	CASSFSGGLARYNEQFF	TGTGCCAGCAGCTTCTCCGGCGGACTAGCGCGTTACAATGAGCAGTTCTTC
TRBV4-1	TRBJ2-7	TRBD2	-	CASSQVALAASYEQYF	TGCGCCAGCAGCCAAGTAGCACTAGCGGCCTCCTACGAGCAGTACTTC
TRBV9	TRBJ2-2	TRBD2	once	CASSERGPGELFF	TGTGCCAGCAGCGAGCGGGGTCCCGGGGAGCTGTTTTTT
TRBV21-1	TRBJ2-4	-	-	CASSAHRGCVAKNIQYF	TGTGCCAGCAGCGCCCACCGAGGGTGTGTGGCCAAAAACATTCAGTACTTC
TRBV27	TRBJ2-2	TRBD1	-	CASSRRDRGTGGELFF	TGTGCCAGCAGCCGCAGGGACAGGGGAACGGGCGGGGAGCTGTTTTTT